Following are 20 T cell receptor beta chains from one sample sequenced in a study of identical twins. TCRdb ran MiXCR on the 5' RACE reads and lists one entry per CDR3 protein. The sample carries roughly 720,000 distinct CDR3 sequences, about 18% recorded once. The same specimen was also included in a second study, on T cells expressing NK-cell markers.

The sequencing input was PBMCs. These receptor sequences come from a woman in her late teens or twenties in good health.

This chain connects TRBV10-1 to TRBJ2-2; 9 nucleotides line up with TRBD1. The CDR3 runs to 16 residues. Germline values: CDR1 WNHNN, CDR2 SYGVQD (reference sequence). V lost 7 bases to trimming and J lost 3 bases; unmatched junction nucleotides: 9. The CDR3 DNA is TGCGCCAGCAAAGAACCGGGACAGGGAGACACCGGGGAGCTGTTTTTT. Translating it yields CASKEPGQGDTGELFF.

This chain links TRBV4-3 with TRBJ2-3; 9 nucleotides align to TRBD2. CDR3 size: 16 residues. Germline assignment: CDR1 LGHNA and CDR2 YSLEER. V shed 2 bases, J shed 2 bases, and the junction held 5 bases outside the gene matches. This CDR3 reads CASSQTLAGHTDTQYF. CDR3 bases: TGCGCCAGCAGCCAAACTCTAGCGGGGCACACAGATACGCAGTATTTT.

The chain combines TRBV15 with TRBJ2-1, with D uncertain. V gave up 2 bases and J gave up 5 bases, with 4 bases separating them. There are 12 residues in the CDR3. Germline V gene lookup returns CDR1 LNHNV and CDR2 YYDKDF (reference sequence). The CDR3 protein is CATSRRNNEQFF. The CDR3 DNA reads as TGTGCCACCAGCAGACGTAACAATGAGCAGTTCTTC.

The CDR3 is CASSSDSPGNTIYF. Here the CDR3 DNA reads TGCGCCAGCAGCTCGGACAGCCCTGGAAACACCATATATTTT. The gene calls are TRBV5-1 and TRBJ1-3; a possible D gene is TRBD1 (6 bases). The CDR3 covers 14 residues. Trimming cost V 3 bases and J 2 bases, with 9 bases left between them. Per the germline V gene, CDR1 is SGHRS and CDR2 is YFSETQ.

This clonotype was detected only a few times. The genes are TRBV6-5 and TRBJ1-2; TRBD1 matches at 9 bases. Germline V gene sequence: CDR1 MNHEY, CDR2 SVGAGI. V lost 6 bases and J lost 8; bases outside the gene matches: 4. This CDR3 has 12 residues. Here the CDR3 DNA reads TGTGCCAGCAGCAGGGACAGGGCCGGCTACACCTTC. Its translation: CASSRDRAGYTF.

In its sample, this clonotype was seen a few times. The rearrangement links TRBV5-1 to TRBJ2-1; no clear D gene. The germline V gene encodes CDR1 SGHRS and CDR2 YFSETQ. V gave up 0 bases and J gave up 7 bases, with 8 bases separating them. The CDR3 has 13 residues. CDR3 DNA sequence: TGCGCCAGCAGCTTGGCCCCAGTTAATGAGCAGTTCTTC. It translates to CASSLAPVNEQFF.

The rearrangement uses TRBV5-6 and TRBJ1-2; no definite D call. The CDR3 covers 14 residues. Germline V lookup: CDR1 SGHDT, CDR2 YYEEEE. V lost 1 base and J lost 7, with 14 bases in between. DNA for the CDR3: TGTGCCAGCAGCTTGTTTGGGGTCTTTGCTGGCTACACCTTC. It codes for CASSLFGVFAGYTF.

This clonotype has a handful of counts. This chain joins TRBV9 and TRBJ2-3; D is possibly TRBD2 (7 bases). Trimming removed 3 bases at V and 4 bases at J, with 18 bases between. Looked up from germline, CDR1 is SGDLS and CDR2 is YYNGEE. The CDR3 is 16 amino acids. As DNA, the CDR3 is TGTGCCAGCAGCGGACGGGGGCGGGAGCGATCAGATACGCAGTATTTT. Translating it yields CASSGRGRERSDTQYF.

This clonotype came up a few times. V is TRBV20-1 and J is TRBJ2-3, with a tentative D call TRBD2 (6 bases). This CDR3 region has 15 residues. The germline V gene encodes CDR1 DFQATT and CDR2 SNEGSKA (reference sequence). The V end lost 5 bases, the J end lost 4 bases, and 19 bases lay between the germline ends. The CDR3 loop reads CSALPLDYIADTQYF. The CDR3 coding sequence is TGCAGTGCTCTCCCCTTGGACTACATTGCAGATACGCAGTATTTT.

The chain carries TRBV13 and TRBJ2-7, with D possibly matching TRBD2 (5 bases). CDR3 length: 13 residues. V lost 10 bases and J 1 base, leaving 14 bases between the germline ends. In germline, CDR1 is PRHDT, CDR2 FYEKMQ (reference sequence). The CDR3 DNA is TGTGCCACCGGGCGCCGGAGGTCCTACGAGCAGTACTTC. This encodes CATGRRRSYEQYF.

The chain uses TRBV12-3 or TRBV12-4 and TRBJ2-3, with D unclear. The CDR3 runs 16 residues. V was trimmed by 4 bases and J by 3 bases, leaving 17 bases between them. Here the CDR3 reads CASSSPPGLRTDTQYF. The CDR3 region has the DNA TGTGCCAGCAGTTCTCCCCCGGGTCTACGGACAGATACGCAGTATTTT.

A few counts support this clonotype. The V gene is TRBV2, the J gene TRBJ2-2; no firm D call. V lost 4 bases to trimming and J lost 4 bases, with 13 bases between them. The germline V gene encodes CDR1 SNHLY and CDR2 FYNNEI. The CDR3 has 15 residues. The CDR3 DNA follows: TGTGCCAGCAGTGTCCTTCCATCCGGCACCGGGGAGCTGTTTTTT. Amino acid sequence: CASSVLPSGTGELFF.

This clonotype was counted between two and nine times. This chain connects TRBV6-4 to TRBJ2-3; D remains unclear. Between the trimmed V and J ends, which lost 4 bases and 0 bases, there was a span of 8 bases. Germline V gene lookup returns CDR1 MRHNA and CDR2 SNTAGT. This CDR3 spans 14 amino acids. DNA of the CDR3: TGTGCCAGCAGTGGTGGGGAAAGCACAGATACGCAGTATTTT. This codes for CASSGGESTDTQYF.

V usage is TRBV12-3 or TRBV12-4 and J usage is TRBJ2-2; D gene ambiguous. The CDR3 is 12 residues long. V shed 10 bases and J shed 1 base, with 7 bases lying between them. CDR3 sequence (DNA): TGTGCCACCTGGTGGAACACCGGGGAGCTGTTTTTT. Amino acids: CATWWNTGELFF.

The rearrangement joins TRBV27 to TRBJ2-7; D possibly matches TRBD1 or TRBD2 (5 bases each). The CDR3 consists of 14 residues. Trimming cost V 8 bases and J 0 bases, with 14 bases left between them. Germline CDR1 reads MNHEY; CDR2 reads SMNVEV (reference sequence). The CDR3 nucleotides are TGTGCCAGCGGCTCGGGGCGGAGCTCCTACGAGCAGTACTTC. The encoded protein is CASGSGRSSYEQYF.

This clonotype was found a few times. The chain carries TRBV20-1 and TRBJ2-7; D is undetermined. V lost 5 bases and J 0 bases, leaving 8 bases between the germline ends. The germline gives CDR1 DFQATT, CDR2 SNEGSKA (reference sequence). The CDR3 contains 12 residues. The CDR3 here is CSALGPSYEQYF. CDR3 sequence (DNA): TGCAGTGCTTTAGGACCCTCCTACGAGCAGTACTTC.

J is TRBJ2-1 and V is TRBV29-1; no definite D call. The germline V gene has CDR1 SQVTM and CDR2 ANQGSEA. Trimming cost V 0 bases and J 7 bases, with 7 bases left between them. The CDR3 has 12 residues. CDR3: CSVEDGRNEQFF. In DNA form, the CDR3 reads TGCAGCGTTGAAGATGGACGGAATGAGCAGTTCTTC.

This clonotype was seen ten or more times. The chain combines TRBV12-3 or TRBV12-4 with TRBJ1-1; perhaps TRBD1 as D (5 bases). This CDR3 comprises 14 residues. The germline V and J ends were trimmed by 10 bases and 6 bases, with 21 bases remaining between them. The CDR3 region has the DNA TGTGCCATCCAGAGGGACCCAGATCATGCTGAAGCTTTCTTT. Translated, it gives CAIQRDPDHAEAFF.

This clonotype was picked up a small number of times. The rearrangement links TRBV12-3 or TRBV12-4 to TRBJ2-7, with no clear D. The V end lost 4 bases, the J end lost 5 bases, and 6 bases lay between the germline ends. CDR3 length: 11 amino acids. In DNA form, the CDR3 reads TGTGCCAGCAGTTATTGGGACGAGCAGTACTTC. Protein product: CASSYWDEQYF.

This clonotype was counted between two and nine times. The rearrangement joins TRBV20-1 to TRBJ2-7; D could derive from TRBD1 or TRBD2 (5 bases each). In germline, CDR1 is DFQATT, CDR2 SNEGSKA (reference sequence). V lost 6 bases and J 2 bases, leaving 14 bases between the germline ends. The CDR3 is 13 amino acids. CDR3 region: CSALGLAAYEQYF. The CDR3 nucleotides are TGCAGTGCCCTGGGGCTAGCCGCCTACGAGCAGTACTTC.